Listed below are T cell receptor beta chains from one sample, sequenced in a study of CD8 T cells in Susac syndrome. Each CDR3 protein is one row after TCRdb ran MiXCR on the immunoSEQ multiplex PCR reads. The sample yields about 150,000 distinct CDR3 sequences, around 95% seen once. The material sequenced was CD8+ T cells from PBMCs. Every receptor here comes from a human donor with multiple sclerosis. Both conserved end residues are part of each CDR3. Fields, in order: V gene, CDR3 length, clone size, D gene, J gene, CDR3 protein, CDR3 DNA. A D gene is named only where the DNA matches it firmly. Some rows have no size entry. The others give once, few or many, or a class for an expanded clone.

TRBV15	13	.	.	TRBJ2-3	CATSTEGIDTQYF	TGTGCCACCAGCACTGAGGGTATTGATACGCAGTATTTT
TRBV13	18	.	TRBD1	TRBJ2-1	CASSLTRTGFPLVHEQFF	TGTGCCAGCAGCCTTACGAGGACAGGCTTTCCCCTTGTTCATGAGCAGTTCTTC
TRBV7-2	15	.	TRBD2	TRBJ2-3	CASSWTSGGADTQYF	TGTGCCAGCAGCTGGACTAGCGGGGGGGCGGATACGCAGTATTTT
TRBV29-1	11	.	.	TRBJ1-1	CSTREGGKAFF	TGCAGCACACGGGAGGGCGGTAAAGCTTTCTTT
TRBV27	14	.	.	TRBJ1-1	CASRIGGTNTEAFF	TGTGCCAGCAGAATCGGGGGCACAAACACTGAAGCTTTCTTT
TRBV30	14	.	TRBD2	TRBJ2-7	CAWDLAGSRNEQYF	TGTGCCTGGGATCTAGCGGGGTCGAGGAACGAGCAGTACTTC
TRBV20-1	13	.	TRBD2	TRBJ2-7	CSARRLAGFEQYF	TGCAGTGCTAGGAGACTAGCGGGGTTCGAGCAGTACTTC
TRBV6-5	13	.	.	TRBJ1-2	CASNPGLSGGYTF	TGTGCCAGTAACCCGGGGCTCTCCGGGGGCTACACCTTC
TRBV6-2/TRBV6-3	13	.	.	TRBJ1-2	CASSPRGYYGYTF	TGTGCCAGCAGTCCGAGGGGCTACTATGGCTACACCTTC
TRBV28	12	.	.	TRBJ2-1	CASSVEYNEQFF	TGTGCCAGCAGTGTTGAGTACAATGAGCAGTTCTTC
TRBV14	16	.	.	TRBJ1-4	CASSQDGGSTNEKLFF	TGTGCCAGCAGCCAAGACGGGGGGTCAACTAATGAAAAACTGTTTTTT
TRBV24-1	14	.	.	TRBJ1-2	CATSDKGIAYGYTF	TGTGCCACCAGTGATAAGGGGATTGCCTATGGCTACACCTTC
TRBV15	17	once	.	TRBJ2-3	CATSNPPSRDNKYTQYF	TGTGCCACCAGCAACCCCCCCTCCAGGGACAATAAGTATACGCAGTATTTT
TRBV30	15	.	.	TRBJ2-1	CAWSDRDTRPNEQFF	TGTGCCTGGAGCGACCGGGACACCCGGCCCAATGAGCAGTTCTTC
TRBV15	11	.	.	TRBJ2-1	CATSRGNEQFF	TGTGCCACCAGCAGGGGCAATGAGCAGTTCTTC
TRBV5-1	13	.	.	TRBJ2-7	CASSRTGRDEQYF	TGCGCCAGCAGCCGGACGGGACGTGACGAGCAGTACTTC
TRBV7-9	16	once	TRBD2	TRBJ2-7	CASSFAGGLSSYEQYF	TGTGCCAGCAGCTTCGCGGGGGGTTTAAGCTCCTACGAGCAGTACTTC
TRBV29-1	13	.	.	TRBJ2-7	CSVEEDRPYEQYF	TGCAGCGTTGAAGAGGACCGTCCCTACGAGCAGTACTTC
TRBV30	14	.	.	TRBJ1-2	CACLAERVNYGYTF	TGTGCCTGCTTGGCAGAGCGAGTTAACTATGGCTACACCTTC
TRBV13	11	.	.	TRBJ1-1	CASSLATEAFF	TGTGCCAGCAGCTTAGCCACTGAAGCTTTCTTT
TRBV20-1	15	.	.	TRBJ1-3	CSARDYHFAGNTIYF	TGCAGTGCTAGAGATTACCACTTCGCTGGAAACACCATATATTTT
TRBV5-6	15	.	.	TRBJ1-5	CASSLGFGGNQPQHF	TGTGCCAGCAGCTTGGGTTTTGGAGGGAATCAGCCCCAGCATTTT
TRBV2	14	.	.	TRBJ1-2	CASSGGGSNYGYTF	TGTGCCAGCAGTGGAGGGGGATCGAACTATGGCTACACCTTC
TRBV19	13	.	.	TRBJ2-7	CASSIERGDEQYF	TGTGCCAGTAGTATAGAAAGGGGAGACGAGCAGTACTTC